A selection of T cell receptor beta chains follows, all from one sample in a study of blood T cell repertoires in COVID-19. Profiled with immunoSEQ multiplex PCR; TCRdb holds only in-frame clones, not every one. The sample has some 250,000 clones, approximately 83% seen once; the top ten hold about 3%. Sample: peripheral blood. The origin of the receptors is a woman aged 25 to 39 who had recovered from COVID-19. The CDR3 runs from the conserved cysteine through the conserved F or W. The D gene is left open where the match is weak. Clone size is not always given. Where it is, it says once, few, many or a class for expanded clones.

DNA: TGTGCCAGCAGCCAAGGTGACGGGGAAACTAATGAAAAACTGTTTTTT; CDR3: CASSQGDGETNEKLFF; V: TRBV3-1/TRBV3-2; size: NA; J: TRBJ1-4; D: NA
DNA: TGTGCCAGCAGCTTAGAGGCGGGCCCTGGGATGGAGCAGTTCTTC; CDR3: CASSLEAGPGMEQFF; V: TRBV7-9; size: NA; J: TRBJ2-1; D: NA
DNA: TGTGCCAGCAGCAAAAGGGAGCTCACAGATACGCAGTATTTT; CDR3: CASSKRELTDTQYF; V: TRBV7-9; size: NA; J: TRBJ2-3; D: NA
DNA: TGTGCCATCAGTGAGAGGGGTCTGGGACAGGGGCTTAACTCACCCCTCCACTTT; CDR3: CAISERGLGQGLNSPLHF; V: TRBV10-3; size: NA; J: TRBJ1-6; D: TRBD1
DNA: TGTGCCAGCAAACTTTGGACTAGCGGTGATTCCTACAATGAGCAGTTCTTC; CDR3: CASKLWTSGDSYNEQFF; V: TRBV27; size: once; J: TRBJ2-1; D: TRBD2
DNA: TGTGCCAGCGGGCCCCTTCCCGGTGACGCCACAGATACGCAGTATTTT; CDR3: CASGPLPGDATDTQYF; V: TRBV7-9; size: NA; J: TRBJ2-3; D: NA
DNA: TGTGCCAGCAGCTATGTGGGGCGGAGTGGGGGCTCGGATACGCAGTATTTT; CDR3: CASSYVGRSGGSDTQYF; V: TRBV11-2; size: NA; J: TRBJ2-3; D: NA
DNA: TGTGCCAGCAGCCTTGTCACTAATGAAAAACTGTTTTTT; CDR3: CASSLVTNEKLFF; V: TRBV5-6; size: NA; J: TRBJ1-4; D: NA
DNA: TGTGCCAGTAGACAGGGGATTCGTGACACTGAAGCTTTCTTT; CDR3: CASRQGIRDTEAFF; V: TRBV19; size: once; J: TRBJ1-1; D: TRBD1
DNA: TGTGCCAGCAGGACCACAGAGAACACTGAAGCTTTCTTT; CDR3: CASRTTENTEAFF; V: TRBV6-6; size: NA; J: TRBJ1-1; D: NA
DNA: TGCGCCAGCACCCCCCCGGGGGGAGTTGAGACCCAGTACTTC; CDR3: CASTPPGGVETQYF; V: TRBV5-1; size: NA; J: TRBJ2-5; D: TRBD2
DNA: TGTGCCAGCAGTCAGAGCGGGGCGCCATACGAAAAACTGTTTTTT; CDR3: CASSQSGAPYEKLFF; V: TRBV9; size: NA; J: TRBJ1-4; D: NA
DNA: TGTGCTAGTGGTCCCAAAAACCTTGGACAGGGGAACTATGGCTACACCTTC; CDR3: CASGPKNLGQGNYGYTF; V: TRBV12-5; size: once; J: TRBJ1-2; D: TRBD1
DNA: TGTGCCACCAGCAGAGCGGACAGGGCCTACGAGCAGTACTTC; CDR3: CATSRADRAYEQYF; V: TRBV15; size: NA; J: TRBJ2-7; D: TRBD1
DNA: TGTGCCACCAGTGACTCCGGGACTAGCGGGGGCACAGATACGCAGTATTTT; CDR3: CATSDSGTSGGTDTQYF; V: TRBV24-1; size: NA; J: TRBJ2-3; D: TRBD2
DNA: TGTGCCAGCAGCCAGGGGGCATCGTACCAAGAGACCCAGTACTTC; CDR3: CASSQGASYQETQYF; V: TRBV6-5; size: once; J: TRBJ2-5; D: TRBD1
DNA: TGTGCCAGCAGCCTGATCCCTAGCGGGGGTCGGGAGACCCAGTACTTC; CDR3: CASSLIPSGGRETQYF; V: TRBV11-2; size: NA; J: TRBJ2-5; D: TRBD2
DNA: TGTGCCACCAAGGGGGCAGGGTACGGAGATACGCAGTATTTT; CDR3: CATKGAGYGDTQYF; V: TRBV24-1; size: NA; J: TRBJ2-3; D: TRBD1
DNA: TGTGCCAGCAGCCAAACGGGGGGAATCAATGAGCAGTTCTTC; CDR3: CASSQTGGINEQFF; V: TRBV3-1/TRBV3-2; size: NA; J: TRBJ2-1; D: TRBD2
DNA: TGTGCCAGCAGCCTCGCCCCCACACGAAATGGGGCCAACGTCCTGACTTTC; CDR3: CASSLAPTRNGANVLTF; V: TRBV5-5; size: few; J: TRBJ2-6; D: NA
DNA: TGTGCCAGCAGGGAAAGAACAGGGCTAAGTATTGATGGCTACACCTTC; CDR3: CASRERTGLSIDGYTF; V: TRBV7-9; size: NA; J: TRBJ1-2; D: NA
DNA: TGTGCCAGCAGTTACCAACAGGGGGCCTACTACGAGCAGTACTTC; CDR3: CASSYQQGAYYEQYF; V: TRBV6-5; size: NA; J: TRBJ2-7; D: TRBD1
DNA: TGTGCCAGCAGTTATCCGACCGGGGAGCTGTTTTTT; CDR3: CASSYPTGELFF; V: TRBV6-6; size: once; J: TRBJ2-2; D: NA
DNA: TGTGCCAGCAGCTTAGTGCCTAGCGGGGGCCTCAACACCGGGGAGCTGTTTTTT; CDR3: CASSLVPSGGLNTGELFF; V: TRBV7-2; size: NA; J: TRBJ2-2; D: TRBD2
DNA: TGCGCCAGCAGCTTCCCACCCGGGGGGGAGAGGACCTACACAGATACGCAGTATTTT; CDR3: CASSFPPGGERTYTDTQYF; V: TRBV5-1; size: NA; J: TRBJ2-3; D: TRBD2
DNA: TGTGCCAGCAGCTTGGGACAGGGTAGAGGGCCCTCGGCAGATACGCAGTATTTT; CDR3: CASSLGQGRGPSADTQYF; V: TRBV5-4; size: once; J: TRBJ2-3; D: TRBD1
DNA: TGCGCCAGCAGCCAGATCGGGGCTAGCGGGGGGGAATACGAGCAGTACTTC; CDR3: CASSQIGASGGEYEQYF; V: TRBV4-1; size: NA; J: TRBJ2-7; D: TRBD2
DNA: TGTGCCAGCAGCTTGGCGGGGAGAGAAGAGACCCAGTACTTC; CDR3: CASSLAGREETQYF; V: TRBV5-6; size: NA; J: TRBJ2-5; D: NA
DNA: TGTGCCAGTAGTAGCGGGGTTACATCAACGGCCCAGCATTTT; CDR3: CASSSGVTSTAQHF; V: TRBV19; size: NA; J: TRBJ1-5; D: NA
DNA: TGTGCCAGTAGAGATGGTGGGGGCCTCTACGAGCAGTACTTC; CDR3: CASRDGGGLYEQYF; V: TRBV5-6; size: NA; J: TRBJ2-7; D: NA
DNA: TGCAGCGTTGAAGCGGGGGGGCTACAAGATACGCAGTATTTT; CDR3: CSVEAGGLQDTQYF; V: TRBV29-1; size: NA; J: TRBJ2-3; D: TRBD2
DNA: TGTGCCAGCAGTTACTCTCCTAGCGGGGGCCTCTACAATGAGCAGTTCTTC; CDR3: CASSYSPSGGLYNEQFF; V: TRBV6-2/TRBV6-3; size: NA; J: TRBJ2-1; D: TRBD2
DNA: TGTGCCAGCAGAGAAACCAGACAGGACGCCAAGTATTTT; CDR3: CASRETRQDAKYF; V: TRBV2; size: NA; J: TRBJ2-3; D: NA